These T cell receptor beta chains were read from a single sample in a study of Graves' ophthalmopathy and Graves' hyperthyroidism. From the multiplex PCR reads, TCRdb called clonotypes with MiXCR, one entry per CDR3 protein. Of under 250,000 distinct CDR3 sequences listed, approximately 28% are singletons. Sequencing was performed on peripheral blood. The receptors were gathered from a man aged 50 or older with Graves' ophthalmopathy. Each CDR3 is given with its conserved first and last residue. D genes are given only for firm matches. Size tells how often a clone was seen (once, few, many) or the class of an expanded clone, and some rows leave it out.

abundance,v_gene,len,d_gene,j_gene,CDR3nt,CDR3aa
NA,TRBV28,11,NA,TRBJ1-2,TGTGCCAACCGGGACAACTATGGCTACACCTTC,CANRDNYGYTF
many,TRBV29-1,15,NA,TRBJ2-2,TGCAGCGTTGGCGGTGTGCCGATGAGGGGCGGGGAGCTGTTTTTT,CSVGGVPMRGGELFF
many,TRBV2,19,TRBD2,TRBJ2-2,TGTGCCAGCAGTGAAACTTGGTTGACTAGCGGGAGGGCCCCCGGGGAGCTGTTTTTT,CASSETWLTSGRAPGELFF
NA,TRBV6-4,17,NA,TRBJ1-5,TGTGCCAGCAGTTACCCAGGTTCCCAATATAGCAATCAGCCCCAGCATTTT,CASSYPGSQYSNQPQHF
once,TRBV20-1,13,NA,TRBJ2-5,TGCAGTGCTCCAATGACTAGAAAAGAGACCCAGTACTTC,CSAPMTRKETQYF
NA,TRBV28,15,TRBD1,TRBJ1-5,TGTGCCAGCAGTTGGGGACAGACTAGCAATCAGCCCCAGCATTTT,CASSWGQTSNQPQHF
many,TRBV20-1,13,TRBD2,TRBJ2-2,TGCAGTGCTAGGCTAGCGGACACCGGGGAGCTGTTTTTT,CSARLADTGELFF
many,TRBV19,14,NA,TRBJ1-2,TGTGCCAGTAGTATAGTCTGGGACCCAGCTGGCTACACCTTC,CASSIVWDPAGYTF
many,TRBV7-2,14,NA,TRBJ2-7,TGTGCCAGCAGCTTAGGAGGGGGGACCTACGAGCAGTACTTC,CASSLGGGTYEQYF
many,TRBV7-2,14,TRBD1,TRBJ1-2,TGTGCCAGCAGTTTACAGGGGGCAGCCTATGGCTACACCTTC,CASSLQGAAYGYTF
many,TRBV7-9,14,NA,TRBJ1-2,TGTGCCAGCAGCTTAGTGGGGGGAGGCTATGGCTACACCTTC,CASSLVGGGYGYTF
NA,TRBV6-1,16,TRBD1,TRBJ2-7,TGTGCCAGCAGTAAATCAACCGGGACAGGGGGAAACGAGCAGTACTTC,CASSKSTGTGGNEQYF
NA,TRBV6-1,13,NA,TRBJ1-5,TGTGCCAGCAGTGAAGAGGGGAATCAGCCCCAGCATTTT,CASSEEGNQPQHF
many,TRBV20-1,14,NA,TRBJ2-7,TGCAGTGCTAGAGAGGGGGGGGACAGGCACGAGCAGTACTTC,CSAREGGDRHEQYF
many,TRBV19,15,TRBD1,TRBJ1-2,TGTGCCAGTAGTAGTCTACAGGGGATTTACTATGGCCACACCTTC,CASSSLQGIYYGHTF
many,TRBV2,15,NA,TRBJ2-5,TGTGCCAGCAGTACGGCAGGGGTTTACCAAGAGACCCAGTACTTC,CASSTAGVYQETQYF
NA,TRBV20-1,15,TRBD1,TRBJ1-1,TGCAGTGCTAGTGGGGACAGGGAAAGGTACACTGAAGCTTTCTTT,CSASGDRERYTEAFF
NA,TRBV6-1,13,NA,TRBJ1-1,TGTGCCAGCAGACAGGCAAGGAACACTGAAGCTTTCTTT,CASRQARNTEAFF
many,TRBV19,16,TRBD2,TRBJ2-7,TGTGCCAGTAGCGAGAGACTAGCGGCAAAACCCTACGAGCAGTACTTC,CASSERLAAKPYEQYF
many,TRBV6-2/TRBV6-3,17,TRBD1,TRBJ2-7,TGTGCCAGCAGCCCGCGGACGGGACAGGTCATTACCTACGAGCAGTACTTC,CASSPRTGQVITYEQYF
NA,TRBV6-2/TRBV6-3,13,NA,TRBJ2-7,TGTGCCAGCAGTTCAGGGCCCCGATACGAGCAGTACTTC,CASSSGPRYEQYF
many,TRBV7-2,15,NA,TRBJ1-5,TGTGCCAGCAGCTTAGGGGCAGGCGCCGGTCAGCCCCAGCATTTT,CASSLGAGAGQPQHF
NA,TRBV10-3,15,NA,TRBJ1-2,TGTGCCATCAGCGGAAGGACGGCACAAGACAATGGCTACACCTTC,CAISGRTAQDNGYTF
NA,TRBV6-5,13,NA,TRBJ2-7,TGTGCCAGCAGTTACTCGAACGCGTACGAGCAGTACTTC,CASSYSNAYEQYF
once,TRBV6-1,13,NA,TRBJ1-2,TGTGCCAGCAGCTCGACCCCTGCCTATGGCTACACCTTC,CASSSTPAYGYTF
many,TRBV29-1,13,NA,TRBJ2-7,TGCAGCGTTGAGGGAGCTGGTCTTTCGGAGCAGTACTTC,CSVEGAGLSEQYF
many,TRBV7-2,14,NA,TRBJ1-6,TGTGCCAGCAGCTTAGGCCGTGGTGATTCACCCCTCCACTTT,CASSLGRGDSPLHF
many,TRBV10-3,16,NA,TRBJ2-2,TGTGCCATCAGTGATCCTGACTTGCCGGGCACCGGGGAGCTGTTTTTT,CAISDPDLPGTGELFF
NA,TRBV6-2/TRBV6-3,17,NA,TRBJ2-5,TGTGCCAGCACCTTAGGAGCGGAGAGGGGCTTCCAAGAGACCCAGTACTTC,CASTLGAERGFQETQYF
NA,TRBV6-1,14,NA,TRBJ2-7,TGTGCCAGCAGCCTTGGACAGCGCATGGGAGAGCAGTACTTC,CASSLGQRMGEQYF
many,TRBV27,13,TRBD1,TRBJ1-1,TGTGCCAGCAGTTTATCGATAGGGGGCGCGGCTTTCTTT,CASSLSIGGAAFF
NA,TRBV28,12,NA,TRBJ1-3,TGTGCCAGCAGCCTAAAGAGGAACACCATATATTTT,CASSLKRNTIYF
many,TRBV27,14,NA,TRBJ2-7,TGTGCCAGCAGTCCAGGGACTCACGCCTACGAGCAGTACTTC,CASSPGTHAYEQYF
many,TRBV29-1,14,TRBD1,TRBJ2-7,TGCAGCGTTGCCGATGGACAGGGATCCTACGAGCAGTACTTC,CSVADGQGSYEQYF
many,TRBV29-1,11,NA,TRBJ1-2,TGCAGCGGCCGGAACGACTATGGCTACACCTTC,CSGRNDYGYTF
NA,TRBV6-1,16,TRBD2,TRBJ2-5,TGTGCCAGCGGACCGGGACTAGCGGGGACTCAGGGGACCCAGTACTTC,CASGPGLAGTQGTQYF
NA,TRBV7-2,13,NA,TRBJ2-7,TGTGCCAGCAGCTTAAAGGGGTCGAACGAGCAGTACTTC,CASSLKGSNEQYF
few,TRBV2,10,NA,TRBJ2-5,TGTGCCAGCAGAAGCGAGACCCAGTACTTC,CASRSETQYF
NA,TRBV29-1,14,NA,TRBJ1-1,TGCAGCGTTTCCGCCGGGACACCGAACACTGAAGCTTTCTTT,CSVSAGTPNTEAFF
NA,TRBV6-2/TRBV6-3,16,TRBD2,TRBJ2-7,TGTGCCAGCAGGACTAGCGGGAGGGCCAGCTCCTACGAGCAGTACTTC,CASRTSGRASSYEQYF
many,TRBV6-5,13,NA,TRBJ1-3,TGTGCCAGCAGTTACTATTCTGGAAACACCATATATTTT,CASSYYSGNTIYF